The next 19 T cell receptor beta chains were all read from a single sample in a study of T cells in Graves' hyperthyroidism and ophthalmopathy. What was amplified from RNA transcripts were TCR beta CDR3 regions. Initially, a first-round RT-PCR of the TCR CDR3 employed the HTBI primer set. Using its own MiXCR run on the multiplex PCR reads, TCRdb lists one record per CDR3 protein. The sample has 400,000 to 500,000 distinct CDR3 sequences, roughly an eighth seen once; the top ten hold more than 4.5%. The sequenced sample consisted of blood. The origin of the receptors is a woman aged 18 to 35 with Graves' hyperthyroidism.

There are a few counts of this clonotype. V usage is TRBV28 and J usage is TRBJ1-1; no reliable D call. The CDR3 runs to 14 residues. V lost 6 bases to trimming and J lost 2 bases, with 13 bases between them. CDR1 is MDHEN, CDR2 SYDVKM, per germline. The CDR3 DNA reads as TGTGCCAGCAGCTCTCCCGGGCCAAACACTGAAGCTTTCTTT. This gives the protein CASSSPGPNTEAFF. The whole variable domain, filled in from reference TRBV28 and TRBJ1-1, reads DVKVTQSSRYLVKRTGEKVFLECVQDMDHENMFWYRQDPGLGLRLIYFSYDVKMKEKGDIPEGYSVSREKKERFSLILESASTNQTSMYLCASSSPGPNTEAFFGQGTRLTVV.

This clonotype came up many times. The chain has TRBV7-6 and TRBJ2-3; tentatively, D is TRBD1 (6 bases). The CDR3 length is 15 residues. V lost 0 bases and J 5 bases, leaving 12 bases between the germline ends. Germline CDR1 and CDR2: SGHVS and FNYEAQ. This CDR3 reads CASSLAQGGLDTQYF. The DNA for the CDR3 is TGTGCCAGCAGCTTAGCGCAAGGGGGTCTAGATACGCAGTATTTT.

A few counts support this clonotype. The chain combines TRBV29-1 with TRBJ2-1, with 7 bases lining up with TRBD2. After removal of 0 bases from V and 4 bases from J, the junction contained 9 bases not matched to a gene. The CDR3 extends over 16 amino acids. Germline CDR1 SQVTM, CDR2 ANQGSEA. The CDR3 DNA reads TGCAGCGTTGAAGATCTTGACCAGCGGGGTTACAATGAGCAGTTCTTC. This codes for CSVEDLDQRGYNEQFF.

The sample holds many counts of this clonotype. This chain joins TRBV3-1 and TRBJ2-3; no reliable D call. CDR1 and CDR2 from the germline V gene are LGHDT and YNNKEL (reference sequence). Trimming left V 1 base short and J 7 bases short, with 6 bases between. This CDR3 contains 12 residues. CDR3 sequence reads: CASSQADNTQYF. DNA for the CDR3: TGTGCCAGCAGCCAAGCCGATAATACGCAGTATTTT.

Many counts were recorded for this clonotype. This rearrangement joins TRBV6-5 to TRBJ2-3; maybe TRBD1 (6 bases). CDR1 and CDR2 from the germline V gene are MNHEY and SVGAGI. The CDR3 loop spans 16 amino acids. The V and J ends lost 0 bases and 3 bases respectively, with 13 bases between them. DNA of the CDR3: TGTGCCAGCAGTTACTCGGACAGCCTCTCTACAGATACGCAGTATTTT. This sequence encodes CASSYSDSLSTDTQYF.

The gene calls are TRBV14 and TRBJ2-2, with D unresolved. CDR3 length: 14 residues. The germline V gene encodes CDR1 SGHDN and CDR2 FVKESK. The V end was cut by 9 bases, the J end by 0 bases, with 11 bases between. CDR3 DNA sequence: TGTGCCAGACCCCGAGTCACGAACACCGGGGAGCTGTTTTTT. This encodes CARPRVTNTGELFF.

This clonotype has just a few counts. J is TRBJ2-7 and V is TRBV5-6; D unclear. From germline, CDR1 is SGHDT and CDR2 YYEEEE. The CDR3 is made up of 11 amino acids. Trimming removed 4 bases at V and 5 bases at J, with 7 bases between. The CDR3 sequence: CASSPIDEQYF. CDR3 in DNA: TGTGCCAGCAGCCCCATCGACGAGCAGTACTTC.

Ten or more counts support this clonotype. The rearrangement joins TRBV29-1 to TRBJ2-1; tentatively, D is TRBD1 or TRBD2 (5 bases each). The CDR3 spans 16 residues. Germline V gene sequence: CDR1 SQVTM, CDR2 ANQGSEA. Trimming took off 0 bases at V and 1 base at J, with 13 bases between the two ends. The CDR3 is CSVEDTGLGSYNEQFF. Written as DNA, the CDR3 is TGCAGCGTTGAAGATACGGGGCTGGGTTCCTACAATGAGCAGTTCTTC.

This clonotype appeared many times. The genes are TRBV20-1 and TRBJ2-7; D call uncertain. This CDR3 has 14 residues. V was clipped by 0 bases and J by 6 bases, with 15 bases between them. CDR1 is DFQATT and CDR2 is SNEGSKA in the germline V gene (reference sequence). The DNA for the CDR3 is TGCAGTGCTAGAGATCTTCAGGAATATGGCGAGCAGTACTTC. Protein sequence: CSARDLQEYGEQYF.

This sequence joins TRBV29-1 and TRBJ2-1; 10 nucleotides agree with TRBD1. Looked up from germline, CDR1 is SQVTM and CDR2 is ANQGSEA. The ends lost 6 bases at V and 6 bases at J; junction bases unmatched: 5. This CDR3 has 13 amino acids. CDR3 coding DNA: TGCAGCGTCGACCGGGACAGGGGCAATGAGCAGTTCTTC. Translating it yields CSVDRDRGNEQFF.

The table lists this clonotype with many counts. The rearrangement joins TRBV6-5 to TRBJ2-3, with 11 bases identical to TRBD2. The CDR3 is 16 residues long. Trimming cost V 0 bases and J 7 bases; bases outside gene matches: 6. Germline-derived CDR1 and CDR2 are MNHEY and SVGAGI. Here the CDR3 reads CASSYSSLAGGHTQYF. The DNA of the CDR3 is TGTGCCAGCAGTTACTCGAGTCTAGCGGGAGGCCATACGCAGTATTTT.

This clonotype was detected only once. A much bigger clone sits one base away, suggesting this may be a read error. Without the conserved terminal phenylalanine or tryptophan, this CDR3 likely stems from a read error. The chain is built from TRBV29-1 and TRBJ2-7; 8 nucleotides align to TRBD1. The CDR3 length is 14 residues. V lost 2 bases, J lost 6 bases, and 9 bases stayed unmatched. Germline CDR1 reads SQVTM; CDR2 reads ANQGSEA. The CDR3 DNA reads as TGCAGCGTTGAAAGGCAGGGGGCGAGGGGCGAGCAGTACCTC. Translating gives CSVERQGARGEQYL.

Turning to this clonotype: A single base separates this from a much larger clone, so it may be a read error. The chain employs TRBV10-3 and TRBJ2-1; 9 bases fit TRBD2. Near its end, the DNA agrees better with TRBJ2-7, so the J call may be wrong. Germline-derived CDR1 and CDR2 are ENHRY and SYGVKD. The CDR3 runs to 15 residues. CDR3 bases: TGTGCCATCAGTGAGGAGCTAGCGGGAACCAATGAGCAGTACTTC. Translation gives CAISEELAGTNEQYF.

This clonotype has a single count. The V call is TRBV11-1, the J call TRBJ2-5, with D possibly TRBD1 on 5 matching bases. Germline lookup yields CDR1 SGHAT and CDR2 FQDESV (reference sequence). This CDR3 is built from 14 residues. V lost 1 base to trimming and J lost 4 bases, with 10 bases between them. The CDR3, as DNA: TGTGCCAGCAGCTTAGGCTCCAGGGTAGAGACCCAGTACTTC. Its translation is CASSLGSRVETQYF.

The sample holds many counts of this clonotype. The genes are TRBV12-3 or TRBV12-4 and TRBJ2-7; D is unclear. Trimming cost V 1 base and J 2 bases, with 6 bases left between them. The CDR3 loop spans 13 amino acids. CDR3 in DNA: TGTGCCAGCAGTTTAGGTTTCACCTACGAGCAGTACTTC. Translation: CASSLGFTYEQYF.

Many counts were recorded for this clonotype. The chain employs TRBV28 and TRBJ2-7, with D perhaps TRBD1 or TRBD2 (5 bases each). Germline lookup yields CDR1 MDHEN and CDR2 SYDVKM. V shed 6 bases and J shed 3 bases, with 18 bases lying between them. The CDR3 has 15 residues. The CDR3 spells CASRPRESVIYEQYF. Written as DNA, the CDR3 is TGTGCCAGCAGGCCCAGGGAGTCTGTCATCTACGAGCAGTACTTC.

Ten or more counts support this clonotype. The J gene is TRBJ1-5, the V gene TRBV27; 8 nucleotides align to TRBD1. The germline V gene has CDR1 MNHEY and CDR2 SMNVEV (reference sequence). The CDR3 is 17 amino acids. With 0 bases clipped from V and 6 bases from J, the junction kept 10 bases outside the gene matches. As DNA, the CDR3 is TGTGCCAGCAGTTTATCGGCATCAACAGGGGGATCTCAGCCCCAGCATTTT. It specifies CASSLSASTGGSQPQHF.

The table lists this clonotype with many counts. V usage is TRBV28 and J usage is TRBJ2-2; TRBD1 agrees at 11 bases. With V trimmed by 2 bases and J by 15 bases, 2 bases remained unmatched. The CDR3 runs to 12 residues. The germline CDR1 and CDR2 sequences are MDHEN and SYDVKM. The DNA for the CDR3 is TGTGCCAGCAGTTTAGGGACAGGGGGAATGTTTTTT. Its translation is CASSLGTGGMFF.

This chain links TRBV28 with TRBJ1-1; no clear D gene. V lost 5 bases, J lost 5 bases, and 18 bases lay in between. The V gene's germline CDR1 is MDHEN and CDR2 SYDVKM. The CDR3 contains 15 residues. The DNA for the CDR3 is TGTGCCAGCAGTCCCCTCAGGAGGGTTCGAACTGAAGCTTTCTTT. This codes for CASSPLRRVRTEAFF.